Each of the 6 T cell receptor beta chains below was sequenced from the same sample in a study of spatial heterogeneity in lung cancer. Study results and limitations: Expanded alpha and beta TCR counts within tumors tracked tumor mutation counts.

For these TCRs, the target antigens are not known. TCRdb analysed the 5' RACE reads with MiXCR anew, one entry per CDR3 protein. The sample has about 6,000 distinct CDR3 sequences; around 15% are singletons. The time point is: sample taken at primary tumor resection. The sample in question was lung tumor tissue, obtained at surgery. Receptors originate from a male donor with early-stage non-small cell lung cancer.

In this sample, this clonotype turned up many times. The J gene is TRBJ2-2, the V gene TRBV30, with 9 bases fitting TRBD1. CDR3 size: 13 residues. Looked up from germline, CDR1 is GTSNPN and CDR2 is SVGIG (reference sequence). With V trimmed by 5 bases and J by 9 bases, 7 bases remained unmatched. Written as DNA, the CDR3 is TGTGCCTGGGGGACAGGGTTGGATTGGGAGCTGTTTTTT. This encodes CAWGTGLDWELFF.

This clonotype was detected ten times or more. The CDR3 sequence: CASSQVQGGTLNSPLHF. DNA of the CDR3: TGTGCCAGCAGCCAAGTTCAGGGGGGAACCCTTAATTCACCCCTCCACTTT. V is TRBV4-2 and J is TRBJ1-6, with 7 bases matching TRBD1. CDR3 size: 17 residues. Germline V gives CDR1 LGHNA, CDR2 YNFKEQ. V gave up 1 base and J gave up 6 bases; unmatched junction bases: 9.

This clonotype occurred many times. This chain uses TRBV7-6 with TRBJ1-2; D not certain. In germline, CDR1 is SGHVS, CDR2 FNYEAQ. V gave up 1 base and J gave up 4 bases, with 22 bases separating them. This CDR3 contains 18 residues. The DNA of the CDR3 is TGTGCCAGCAGCTTAGAACCTAGCGTTGGCAGGCCGCTCTATGGCTACACCTTC. Its protein product is CASSLEPSVGRPLYGYTF.

This clonotype was seen ten or more times. The chain carries TRBV27 and TRBJ2-1, with TRBD2 matching 10 bases. This CDR3 region has 20 residues. The V and J ends lost 2 bases and 7 bases, in that order; junction bases with no gene match: 20. CDR1 is MNHEY, CDR2 SMNVEV, per germline (reference sequence). The CDR3 here is CASSLPPLAGLAHEKNEQFF. In DNA form, the CDR3 reads TGTGCCAGCAGTTTACCCCCCCTTGCGGGACTAGCGCATGAGAAGAATGAGCAGTTCTTC.

This clonotype was seen at least ten times. The chain links TRBV5-5 to TRBJ2-5; 10 bases map to TRBD2. With V trimmed by 3 bases and J by 5 bases, 7 bases remained unmatched. This CDR3 region has 15 residues. Germline V lookup: CDR1 SGHKS, CDR2 YYEKEE (reference sequence). The CDR3 DNA reads as TGTGCCAGCAGCTCTGGGACTAGCGTCTCTGAGACCCAGTACTTC. Translation gives CASSSGTSVSETQYF.

This clonotype is classed as medium-sized (0.01 to 0.1%). The rearrangement joins TRBV10-1 to TRBJ2-5, with a tentative D call TRBD1 (5 bases). Germline lookup yields CDR1 WNHNN and CDR2 SYGVQD (reference sequence). The V gene lost 6 bases and the J gene lost 5 bases, with 13 bases spanning the gap. This CDR3 comprises 13 residues. CDR3 DNA sequence: TGCGCCAGCAGCCGGACATTGGCTGAGACCCAGTACTTC. Its translation is CASSRTLAETQYF.